Below are 24 T cell receptor beta chains sequenced from a single sample in a study of regulatory T cells in long-lasting Graves disease. Library construction for TCR beta used iRepertoire HTBI primers and Arm-PCR of CDR3 regions. TCRdb fed the multiplex PCR reads into MiXCR, producing one record per CDR3 protein. The sample yields about 350,000 distinct CDR3 sequences, around 16% seen once. The time point was: newly diagnosed GD, antithyroid drugs for less than 3 months. The TCR library was made from RNA that had been extracted from PBMCs in TRIzol. The data also belong to a second study, concerning T cells in Graves' hyperthyroidism and ophthalmopathy.

Sequences were derived from peripheral blood mononuclear cells (PBMCs), sampled at new diagnosis, from a patient treated with antithyroid drugs. The receptors here all came from a woman aged 18-35 years with Graves disease.

This chain joins TRBV29-1 and TRBJ1-2; D gene unclear. Per germline, CDR1 SQVTM and CDR2 ANQGSEA. V lost 7 bases to trimming and J lost 7 bases, with 28 bases between them. The CDR3 runs to 16 residues. CDR3 coding DNA: TGCAGCGGCCTCCTACTCATATGCCGGTTCCTATCTGGCTACACCTTC. Protein: CSGLLLICRFLSGYTF. Together with reference TRBV29-1 and TRBJ1-2, the CDR3 gives the full variable domain: SAVISQKPSRDICQRGTSLTIQCQVDSQVTMMFWYRQQPGQSLTLIATANQGSEATYESGFVIDKFPISRPNLTFSTLTVSNMSPEDSSIYLCSGLLLICRFLSGYTFGSGTRLTVV.

This clonotype occurred a few times. This rearrangement joins TRBV20-1 to TRBJ1-2, with D maybe TRBD1 (6 bases). The CDR3 has 13 residues. CDR1 DFQATT and CDR2 SNEGSKA come from the germline V gene (reference sequence). V was clipped by 8 bases and J by 0 bases, with 13 bases between them. The CDR3, as DNA: TGCAGTTCGACAGGCCAAACTAACTATGGCTACACCTTC. Translating gives CSSTGQTNYGYTF.

Of note for this clonotype: A junction boundary mismatches the germline segment, possibly from a read error. The chain couples TRBV2 to TRBJ1-2; TRBD1 matches at 7 bases. Looked up from germline, CDR1 is SNHLY and CDR2 is FYNNEI. The CDR3 has 13 residues. CDR3 protein: CASSEQGLAGCTF. In DNA form, the CDR3 reads TGTGCCAGCAGCGAACAGGGGCTGGCTGGCTGCACCTTC.

V is TRBV7-2 and J is TRBJ2-1; D uncertain. Trimming pared 3 bases from V and 8 bases from J, leaving 8 bases between. The germline V gene has CDR1 SGHTA and CDR2 FQGNSA. The CDR3 extends over 12 amino acids. The CDR3 DNA is TGTGCCAGCAGCTTGAGTCTGGATGAGCAGTTCTTC. Protein: CASSLSLDEQFF.

This clonotype showed up many times. This chain links TRBV30 with TRBJ1-5, with 7 bases identical to TRBD1. Germline CDR1 reads GTSNPN; CDR2 reads SVGIG (reference sequence). V gave up 5 bases and J gave up 4 bases; unmatched junction bases: 5. The CDR3 runs to 13 residues. CDR3 sequence reads: CAWGTVGNQPQHF. Here the CDR3 DNA reads TGTGCCTGGGGGACAGTCGGAAATCAGCCCCAGCATTTT.

This clonotype was seen ten or more times. The chain links TRBV18 to TRBJ2-3, with D tentatively TRBD1 (6 bases). Looked up from germline, CDR1 is KGHSH and CDR2 is LQKENI. The CDR3 contains 15 residues. V was cut by 3 bases and J by 4 bases, with 14 bases left in between. The CDR3 nucleotides read TGTGCCAGCTCACCTACAGGGTATAGGGCAGATACGCAGTATTTT. This codes for CASSPTGYRADTQYF.

This clonotype was seen repeatedly, ten times or more. The chain is built from TRBV19 and TRBJ1-4, with D maybe TRBD1 (6 bases). CDR1 and CDR2 from the germline V gene are LNHDA and SQIVND (reference sequence). V lost 9 bases to trimming and J lost 10 bases, with 15 bases between them. This CDR3 is built from 12 residues. The CDR3 is CASGQSQGKLFF. The CDR3 bases are TGTGCCAGCGGACAGTCCCAGGGAAAACTGTTTTTT.

This clonotype showed up just a few times. V usage is TRBV6-5 and J usage is TRBJ2-2, with 11 nucleotides matching TRBD2. The CDR3 sequence is 17 residues long. V was pared by 1 base and J by 3 bases, with 4 bases of the junction left unmatched. Germline CDR1 and CDR2: MNHEY and SVGAGI. CDR3 sequence (DNA): TGTGCCAGCAGTTACTTAGGACTAGCGGGTTACACCGGGGAGCTGTTTTTT. Translating gives CASSYLGLAGYTGELFF.

This clonotype was detected ten times or more. This rearrangement joins TRBV6-5 to TRBJ2-7, with D perhaps assigned TRBD1 or TRBD2 (5 bases each). The V gene lost 4 bases and the J gene lost 5 bases, with 18 bases spanning the gap. The V gene's germline CDR1 is MNHEY and CDR2 SVGAGI. The CDR3 runs to 15 residues. As DNA, the CDR3 is TGTGCCAGCAGTTCGAGGGACCCTCTCCTAGACGAGCAGTACTTC. As protein: CASSSRDPLLDEQYF.

This clonotype has ten or more counts. The J gene is TRBJ1-1, the V gene TRBV30, with 8 bases matching TRBD1. The CDR3 extends over 14 amino acids. CDR1 is GTSNPN and CDR2 is SVGIG in the germline V gene (reference sequence). V lost 2 bases and J lost 5; bases outside the gene matches: 7. The CDR3 protein is CAWSLSRGPTEAFF. The CDR3 bases are TGTGCCTGGAGTTTGTCCAGGGGGCCTACTGAAGCTTTCTTT.

This clonotype was seen repeatedly, ten times or more. J is TRBJ2-5 and V is TRBV10-3, with D tentatively TRBD2 (5 bases). Trimming shortened V by 6 bases and J by 5 bases, and 13 bases separated the two germline ends. Germline values: CDR1 ENHRY, CDR2 SYGVKD. The CDR3 is made up of 13 amino acids. The CDR3 nucleotides read TGTGCCATCAGAGCCGCCGGGATGGAGACCCAGTACTTC. This encodes CAIRAAGMETQYF.

This clonotype was seen only a few times. The chain has TRBV30 and TRBJ2-3; TRBD2 is a possible D gene (5 bases). V lost 6 bases, J lost 0 bases, and 13 bases lay in between. Germline CDR1 and CDR2: GTSNPN and SVGIG (reference sequence). This CDR3 has 14 residues. The CDR3 reads CACSPSGSTDTQYF. The CDR3 nucleotides read TGTGCCTGTTCCCCTTCGGGGAGCACAGATACGCAGTATTTT.

The rearrangement uses TRBV20-1 and TRBJ1-2; D ambiguous. CDR1 and CDR2 (germline): DFQATT, SNEGSKA (reference sequence). The ends were cut back, 0 bases at V and 6 bases at J, with 14 bases in the middle. This CDR3 is built from 14 residues. CDR3 sequence: CSARDLRRPDGYTF. DNA for the CDR3: TGCAGTGCTAGAGATCTACGACGTCCCGATGGCTACACCTTC.

This clonotype was found many times. The chain employs TRBV6-1 and TRBJ1-1; weak D call: TRBD1 (6 bases). CDR1 MNHNS and CDR2 SASEGT come from the germline V gene. The CDR3 runs to 15 residues. V shed 6 bases and J shed 2 bases, with 16 bases lying between them. In DNA form, the CDR3 reads TGTGCCAGCAGCCGAAACCTACAGGGTAACACTGAAGCTTTCTTT. Its protein product is CASSRNLQGNTEAFF.

The CDR3 reads CASSVGMESTGELFF. As DNA, the CDR3 is TGTGCCAGCAGCGTGGGGATGGAGAGCACCGGGGAGCTGTTTTTT. V usage is TRBV9 and J usage is TRBJ2-2; D is unresolved. V shed 2 bases and J shed 4 bases, with 12 bases lying between them. CDR3 length equals 15 residues. Germline loops: CDR1 SGDLS, CDR2 YYNGEE. Complete variable domain (other parts from reference TRBV9 and TRBJ2-2): DSGVTQTPKHLITATGQRVTLRCSPRSGDLSVYWYQQSLDQGLQFLIQYYNGEERAKGNILERFSAQQFPDLHSELNLSSLELGDSALYFCASSVGMESTGELFFGEGSRLTVL.

The chain joins TRBV5-1 to TRBJ1-2, with 9 bases that match TRBD1. Germline CDR1 reads SGHRS; CDR2 reads YFSETQ. V was clipped by 0 bases and J by 5 bases; unmatched bases: 8. CDR3 length: 16 residues. CDR3 bases: TGCGCCAGCAGCTTGGGGGGGACAGGGCCCTCTTATGGCTACACCTTC. The encoded protein is CASSLGGTGPSYGYTF.

The table lists this clonotype with a few counts. This chain uses TRBV7-3 with TRBJ2-3; TRBD2 agrees at 9 bases. Trimming at V came to 4 bases and at J to 2 bases, leaving 4 bases not matched to a gene. Germline V lookup: CDR1 SGHTA, CDR2 FQGTGA. The CDR3 has 15 residues. CDR3 sequence reads: CASSWSGGYTDTQYF. In DNA, the CDR3 is TGTGCCAGCAGCTGGAGCGGGGGGTACACAGATACGCAGTATTTT.

The sample holds many counts of this clonotype. The J gene is TRBJ2-1, the V gene TRBV7-9; D could derive from TRBD1 or TRBD2 (5 bases each). CDR1 and CDR2 from the germline V gene are SEHNR and FQNEAQ (reference sequence). V was clipped by 4 bases and J by 3 bases, with 19 bases between them. There are 17 residues in the CDR3. The DNA of the CDR3 is TGTGCCAGCAGCTATACCCCGGGACCGCTGATCTACAATGAGCAGTTCTTC. This translates into CASSYTPGPLIYNEQFF.

In nucleotides, the CDR3 is TGTGCCAGCAGCGGCTACTCCGGGACTAGCGGGGGGAATGAGCAGTTCTTC. Its translation is CASSGYSGTSGGNEQFF. The chain couples TRBV6-1 to TRBJ2-1; 15 nucleotides align to TRBD2. This CDR3 region has 17 residues. The ends lost 6 bases at V and 7 bases at J; junction bases unmatched: 10. Germline V gene data show CDR1 as MNHNS and CDR2 as SASEGT.

The rearrangement links TRBV7-8 to TRBJ1-6; D is uncertain. The CDR3 consists of 14 residues. V dropped 5 bases and J dropped 10 bases, with 15 bases sitting between them. The germline gives CDR1 SGHVS, CDR2 FQNEAQ. CDR3 region: CASSPGADGSPLHF. The CDR3 DNA reads TGTGCCAGCAGCCCCGGCGCGGATGGCTCACCCCTCCACTTT.

This clonotype came up many times. The V and J genes are TRBV3-1 and TRBJ2-1; the D is unclear. Germline lookup yields CDR1 LGHDT and CDR2 YNNKEL (reference sequence). The CDR3 spans 13 residues. V lost 5 bases, J lost 6 bases, and 11 bases lay in between. The CDR3 spells CASSALAGNEQFF. DNA of the CDR3: TGTGCCAGCAGCGCTCTCGCCGGCAATGAGCAGTTCTTC.

This clonotype has just a few counts. The CDR3 is CASSLFQGLGGANVLTF. CDR3 coding DNA: TGTGCCAGCAGTTTATTCCAGGGCCTTGGTGGGGCCAACGTCCTGACTTTC. The chain is built from TRBV27 and TRBJ2-6; weak D call: TRBD1 (5 bases). Germline-derived CDR1 and CDR2 are MNHEY and SMNVEV (reference sequence). CDR3 length: 17 amino acids. Trimming pared 1 base from V and 3 bases from J, leaving 13 bases between.

The table lists this clonotype with a few counts. V usage is TRBV14 and J usage is TRBJ2-7, with D tentatively TRBD2 (5 bases). Trimming shortened V by 2 bases and J by 4 bases, and 21 bases separated the two germline ends. Germline CDR1 is SGHDN and CDR2 is FVKESK. This CDR3 is built from 17 residues. As DNA, the CDR3 is TGTGCCAGCAGCCAAAACTCGCGGAGCTTGGGGAGTTACGAGCAGTACTTC. Translating gives CASSQNSRSLGSYEQYF.

This clonotype came up many times. The chain is built from TRBV7-8 and TRBJ1-2, with TRBD1 as a possible D gene (5 bases). The CDR3 is made up of 16 amino acids. Germline V gene lookup returns CDR1 SGHVS and CDR2 FQNEAQ. Trimming pared 5 bases from V and 0 bases from J, leaving 16 bases between. In nucleotides, the CDR3 is TGTGCCAGCAGCCGTTCGAGACAGCGAGCTAACTATGGCTACACCTTC. It codes for CASSRSRQRANYGYTF.